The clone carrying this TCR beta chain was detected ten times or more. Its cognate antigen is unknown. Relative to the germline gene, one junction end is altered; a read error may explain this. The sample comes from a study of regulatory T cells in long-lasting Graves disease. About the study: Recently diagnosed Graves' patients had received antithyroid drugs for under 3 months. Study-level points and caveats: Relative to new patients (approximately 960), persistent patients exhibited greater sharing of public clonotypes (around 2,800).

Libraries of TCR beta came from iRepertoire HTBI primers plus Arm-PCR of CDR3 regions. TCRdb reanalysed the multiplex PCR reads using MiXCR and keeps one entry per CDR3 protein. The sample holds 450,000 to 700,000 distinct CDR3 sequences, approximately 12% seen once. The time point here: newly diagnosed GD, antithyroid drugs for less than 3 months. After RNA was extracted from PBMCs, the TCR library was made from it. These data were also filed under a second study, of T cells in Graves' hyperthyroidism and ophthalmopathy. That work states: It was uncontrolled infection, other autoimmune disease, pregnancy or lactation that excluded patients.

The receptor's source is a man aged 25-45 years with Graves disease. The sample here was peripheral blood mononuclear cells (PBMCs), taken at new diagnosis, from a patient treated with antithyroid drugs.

The chain's CDR3 is CASSLAQVQMNTEAFF. Here the CDR3 DNA reads TGTGCCAGCAGCCTAGCCCAGGTACAGATGAACACTGAAGCTTTCTTT. The V gene is TRBV7-2, the J gene TRBJ1-1; D is unclear. The length of the CDR3 is 16 residues. CDR1 and CDR2 from the germline V gene are SGHTA and FQGNSA.